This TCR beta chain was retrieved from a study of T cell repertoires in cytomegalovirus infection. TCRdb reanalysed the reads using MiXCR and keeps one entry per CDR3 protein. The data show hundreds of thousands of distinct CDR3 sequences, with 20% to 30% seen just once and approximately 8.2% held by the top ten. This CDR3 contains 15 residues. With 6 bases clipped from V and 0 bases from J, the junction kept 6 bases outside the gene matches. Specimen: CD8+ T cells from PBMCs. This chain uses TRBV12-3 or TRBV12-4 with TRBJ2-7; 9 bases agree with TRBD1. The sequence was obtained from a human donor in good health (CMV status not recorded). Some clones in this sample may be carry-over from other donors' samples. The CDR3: CASSPTGQGSYEQYF. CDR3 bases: TGTGCCAGCAGCCCCACGGGACAGGGCTCCTACGAGCAGTACTTC.